This T cell receptor (beta chain) was obtained from a study of blood T cell repertoires in COVID-19. For the study at large: Acute and convalescent COVID-19 samples came from the United States, Italy and Spain.

Original handling: The assay estimated nucleated cells by amplifying reference gene primers. Some clones are missing from TCRdb's copy, which holds only in-frame ones; the method was immunoSEQ multiplex PCR. The DNA gave D and trimming, while V, J and clone size come from that table. The sample contains around 100,000 clones, 85% of which appear only once. This clone was seen a handful of times. This clonotype was sampled from a woman aged 70-85 years with active or convalescent COVID-19. Material for sequencing was peripheral blood.

The CDR3 loop is CASRAGQGGTEAFF. The CDR3, as DNA: TGCGCCAGCAGGGCGGGACAGGGGGGCACTGAAGCTTTCTTT. The chain combines TRBV5-1 with TRBJ1-1; TRBD1 matches 11 bases. The CDR3 is made up of 14 amino acids. Germline assignment: CDR1 SGHRS and CDR2 YFSETQ. The V gene end was trimmed by 5 bases and the J gene end by 4 bases; junction bases not matched to a gene: 4.